A single sample gave rise to the 5 T cell receptor beta chains below, sequenced in a study of regulatory T cells in long-lasting Graves disease. CDR3 regions were amplified by Arm-PCR using iRepertoire HTBI primers to build TCR beta libraries. TCRdb redid the calling of the multiplex PCR reads with MiXCR, one entry per CDR3 protein. The sample shows roughly 500,000 distinct CDR3 sequences, approximately 13% of them seen only once. Documented time point: newly diagnosed GD, antithyroid drugs for less than 3 months. From PBMCs, RNA was extracted and then used to make the TCR library. This same sample was also taken into another study, of T cells in Graves' hyperthyroidism and ophthalmopathy.

The input for sequencing was peripheral blood mononuclear cells (PBMCs), taken at new diagnosis, from a patient treated with antithyroid drugs. The source of these receptors is a man younger than 45 with Graves disease.

This clonotype was seen at least ten times. J is TRBJ2-6 and V is TRBV28; D gene ambiguous. Germline CDR1 reads MDHEN; CDR2 reads SYDVKM. CDR3 length equals 13 residues. Trimming took 5 bases from V and 0 from J, leaving 2 bases between them. The CDR3 region is CASSISGANVLTF. DNA of the CDR3: TGTGCCAGCAGTATCTCTGGGGCCAACGTCCTGACTTTC.

This clonotype was seen a few times. The rearrangement links TRBV5-1 to TRBJ2-2, with 7 bases matching TRBD2. CDR3 length equals 21 residues. V was pared by 3 bases and J by 4 bases, with 24 bases of the junction left unmatched. Germline V gene sequence: CDR1 SGHRS, CDR2 YFSETQ. The CDR3 protein is CASSYPPLAPRERGLTGELFF. CDR3 bases: TGCGCCAGCAGCTACCCCCCGCTGGCACCGAGGGAGCGGGGCCTCACCGGGGAGCTGTTTTTT.

This clonotype was counted ten times or more. This chain links TRBV29-1 with TRBJ2-1, with TRBD2 identical over 7 bases. The length of the CDR3 is 15 residues. Germline V gene sequence: CDR1 SQVTM, CDR2 ANQGSEA. V was pared by 4 bases and J by 2 bases, with 8 bases of the junction left unmatched. The CDR3 sequence is CSVGEFGGTYNEQFF. Written as DNA, the CDR3 is TGCAGCGTTGGGGAGTTCGGGGGGACCTACAATGAGCAGTTCTTC.

This clonotype was observed a few times. V usage is TRBV2 and J usage is TRBJ1-1; TRBD1 matches 7 bases. The ends lost 7 bases at V and 4 bases at J; junction bases unmatched: 6. The CDR3 is 13 residues long. CDR1 and CDR2 (germline): SNHLY, FYNNEI. This CDR3 is CASMQGGVTEAFF. CDR3 sequence (DNA): TGTGCCAGCATGCAGGGGGGGGTCACTGAAGCTTTCTTT.

This clonotype was observed a few times. CDR3 amino acids: CASRDRGSYEQYF. The CDR3 coding sequence is TGTGCCAGCCGGGACAGGGGTAGCTACGAGCAGTACTTC. The rearrangement uses TRBV6-1 and TRBJ2-7; 10 nucleotides match TRBD1. V gave up 8 bases and J gave up 3 bases; unmatched junction bases: 4. The V gene's germline CDR1 is MNHNS and CDR2 SASEGT. CDR3 size: 13 residues.